The 32 T cell receptor beta chains below were found in one sample sequenced in a study of blood T cell repertoires in COVID-19. Method: immunoSEQ multiplex PCR; TCRdb's copy keeps in-frame clones and lacks some. The sample lists about 220,000 clones, around 85% occurring once. Input material: peripheral blood. The receptors originated from a woman aged 70-85 years with COVID-19, enrolled during active disease.

V gene TRBV3-1 (or the pseudogene TRBV3-2) combines with J gene TRBJ1-1, with D possibly being TRBD1 (6 bases). Germline V lookup: CDR1 LGHDT, CDR2 YNNKEL (reference sequence). This CDR3 region has 14 residues. V lost 4 bases and J lost 5, with 14 bases in between. CDR3 region: CASSPPRGCTEAFF. The CDR3 region has the DNA TGTGCCAGCAGCCCTCCCAGGGGATGTACTGAAGCTTTCTTT.

This sequence joins TRBV6-5 and TRBJ1-5; possible D gene TRBD1, 6 bases. Germline V lookup: CDR1 MNHEY, CDR2 SVGAGI. There are 16 residues in the CDR3. V shed 2 bases and J shed 0 bases, with 11 bases lying between them. CDR3 nucleotide sequence: TGTGCCAGCAGTTACCGGACAGACTATAGCAATCAGCCCCAGCATTTT. Protein sequence: CASSYRTDYSNQPQHF.

V gene TRBV2 combines with J gene TRBJ2-3; weak D call: TRBD2 (6 bases). V was clipped by 5 bases and J by 8 bases, with 11 bases between them. Germline V gene lookup returns CDR1 SNHLY and CDR2 FYNNEI. The CDR3 spans 12 residues. CDR3 sequence (DNA): TGTGCCAGCAGTTGGGACTTGTCTACGCAGTATTTT. This codes for CASSWDLSTQYF.

The chain uses TRBV10-3 and TRBJ1-6, with 7 bases fitting TRBD1. This CDR3 spans 14 amino acids. Germline V gene data show CDR1 as ENHRY and CDR2 as SYGVKD. Germline trimming cut 2 bases from V and 10 bases from J; bases unmatched to any gene: 5. In nucleotides, the CDR3 is TGTGCCATCAGTGAGAGGGACAGCGGGTCACCCCTCCACTTT. It specifies CAISERDSGSPLHF.

The V and J genes are TRBV6-2 or TRBV6-3 and TRBJ1-6, with 7 bases fitting TRBD1. This CDR3 comprises 17 residues. The junction had 6 bases not matched to a gene; V was cut back by 2 bases and J by 2 bases. Per the germline V gene, CDR1 is MNHEY and CDR2 is SVGEGT. CDR3 DNA: TGTGCCAGCAGTTACGGGTACAGGGGTACCTATAATTCACCCCTCCACTTT. Residues: CASSYGYRGTYNSPLHF.

The rearrangement uses TRBV5-5 and TRBJ2-2, with a possible D match to TRBD2 (7 bases). The CDR3 spans 15 residues. Germline V gene sequence: CDR1 SGHKS, CDR2 YYEKEE (reference sequence). V gave up 2 bases and J gave up 1 base, with 9 bases separating them. This chain's CDR3 is CASSFGGRNTGELFF. In DNA form, the CDR3 reads TGTGCCAGCAGCTTCGGGGGGCGGAACACCGGGGAGCTGTTTTTT.

The chain carries TRBV29-1 and TRBJ2-7; 8 positions match TRBD2. Trimming took 6 bases from V and 2 from J; bases not matched to a gene: 6. CDR3 size: 13 residues. From germline, CDR1 is SQVTM and CDR2 ANQGSEA. DNA for the CDR3: TGCAGCGTCTCCGGGACTAGAGCCTACGAGCAGTACTTC. It encodes CSVSGTRAYEQYF.

The chain has TRBV20-1 and TRBJ1-2, with unresolved D. This CDR3 has 11 amino acids. Germline V gene data show CDR1 as DFQATT and CDR2 as SNEGSKA (reference sequence). Trimming cost V 3 bases and J 4 bases, with 6 bases left between them. Written as DNA, the CDR3 is TGCAGTGCTAGGGGCCTCTATGGCTACACCTTC. This sequence encodes CSARGLYGYTF.

This chain uses TRBV7-2 with TRBJ2-3; D is uncertain. Germline loops: CDR1 SGHTA, CDR2 FQGNSA. The V end was cut by 2 bases, the J end by 3 bases, with 18 bases between. The CDR3 has 17 residues. The CDR3 is CASSLQLMPPGTDTQYF. CDR3 bases: TGTGCCAGCAGCTTACAGCTTATGCCCCCGGGTACAGATACGCAGTATTTT.

V is TRBV4-3 and J is TRBJ2-3, with TRBD2 identical over 12 bases. CDR3 length equals 18 residues. V was clipped by 3 bases and J by 6 bases; unmatched bases: 13. Germline CDR1 is LGHNA and CDR2 is YSLEER. As DNA, the CDR3 is TGCGCCAGCAGCCAGCAAAGATCTGGGCTAGCGGGGGGGGATACGCAGTATTTT. It specifies CASSQQRSGLAGGDTQYF.

The chain employs TRBV4-2 and TRBJ2-7, with 7 bases that match TRBD1. The CDR3 is made up of 14 amino acids. V was pared by 0 bases and J by 3 bases, with 2 bases of the junction left unmatched. Germline CDR1 and CDR2: LGHNA and YNFKEQ. CDR3 nucleotide sequence: TGTGCCAGCAGCCAAGACCGGGACAGCTACGAGCAGTACTTC. This sequence encodes CASSQDRDSYEQYF.

The chain recombines TRBV3-1 (or the pseudogene TRBV3-2) with TRBJ2-1, with TRBD1 matching 9 bases. The CDR3 contains 15 residues. V was pared by 3 bases and J by 9 bases, with 9 bases of the junction left unmatched. Per the germline V gene, CDR1 is LGHDT and CDR2 is YNNKEL (reference sequence). The CDR3, as DNA: TGTGCCAGCAGCCAGGGGACAGGGAATGGAGTTGAGCAGTTCTTC. Its protein product is CASSQGTGNGVEQFF.

This clone has just a few counts. The chain has TRBV10-2 and TRBJ2-7; weak D call: TRBD2 (7 bases). V lost 4 bases, J lost 7 bases, and 23 bases lay in between. CDR1 and CDR2 (germline): WSHSY, SAAADI. The CDR3 runs to 16 residues. The CDR3 DNA reads TGCGCCAGCAGTGCCCCAGCTTTTGCGGGGGCCAATGAGCAGTACTTC. This encodes CASSAPAFAGANEQYF.

CDR3: CASSLAPGLAMGEQYF. In DNA, the CDR3 is TGTGCCAGCAGCTTAGCCCCGGGACTAGCTATGGGCGAGCAGTACTTC. The V call is TRBV7-2, the J call TRBJ2-7, with TRBD2 matching 9 bases. The CDR3 length is 16 residues. The germline V gene has CDR1 SGHTA and CDR2 FQGNSA. V trimming: 0 bases; J trimming: 6 bases; junction bases outside the gene matches: 9.

CDR3 sequence (DNA): TGTGCCAGTTCCCTCGGGAATGAGCAGTTCTTC. The encoded protein is CASSLGNEQFF. The J gene is TRBJ2-1, the V gene TRBV5-8; unclear D gene. The germline V gene encodes CDR1 SGHTS and CDR2 YDEGEE. The CDR3 is 11 amino acids. Trimming left V 8 bases short and J 7 bases short, with 10 bases between.

The V call is TRBV7-9, the J call TRBJ2-7, with a weak D call TRBD1 (6 bases). The CDR3 has 14 amino acids. V was cut by 2 bases and J by 0 bases, with 8 bases left in between. CDR1 is SEHNR, CDR2 FQNEAQ, per germline (reference sequence). The CDR3 DNA follows: TGTGCCAGCAGCTTAACAGGGTCCTCCTACGAGCAGTACTTC. Protein product: CASSLTGSSYEQYF.

This chain connects TRBV3-1 (or the pseudogene TRBV3-2) to TRBJ1-2, with D possibly matching TRBD1 (5 bases). The CDR3 sequence is 14 residues long. The V and J ends lost 2 bases and 0 bases respectively, with 7 bases between them. CDR1 and CDR2 from the germline V gene are LGHDT and YNNKEL (reference sequence). The CDR3 loop is CASSQTTANYGYTF. CDR3 nucleotides: TGTGCCAGCAGCCAAACGACAGCTAACTATGGCTACACCTTC.

V is TRBV27 and J is TRBJ2-3, with TRBD2 matching over 10 bases. The CDR3 spans 15 residues. The germline V gene encodes CDR1 MNHEY and CDR2 SMNVEV (reference sequence). J lost 2 bases, V lost 5 bases, and 4 bases had no gene match. CDR3 region: CASSVLAGFTDTQYF. CDR3 DNA sequence: TGTGCCAGCAGTGTACTAGCGGGGTTCACAGATACGCAGTATTTT.

The rearrangement uses TRBV14 and TRBJ1-1; D is possibly TRBD1 (6 bases). The V and J ends lost 0 bases and 0 bases respectively, with 11 bases between them. This CDR3 is 16 amino acids long. CDR1 SGHDN and CDR2 FVKESK come from the germline V gene. CDR3 amino acids: CASSQDLGQLNTEAFF. For the CDR3, the DNA is TGTGCCAGCAGCCAAGATCTAGGACAGTTGAACACTGAAGCTTTCTTT.

The genes are TRBV24-1 and TRBJ1-2, with D perhaps matching TRBD1 (6 bases). V was trimmed by 1 base and J by 5 bases, leaving 10 bases between them. Germline CDR1 is KGHDR and CDR2 is SFDVKD. CDR3 length: 14 residues. The CDR3 bases are TGTGCCACCAGTGATTTCGGGACAACATATGGCTACACCTTC. Its protein is CATSDFGTTYGYTF.

This chain joins TRBV6-2 or TRBV6-3 and TRBJ2-6, with a possible D match to TRBD1 (5 bases). V lost 2 bases, J lost 3 bases, and 14 bases lay in between. This CDR3 contains 17 residues. Germline CDR1 reads MNHEY; CDR2 reads SVGEGT. This CDR3 is CASSYGAGFIGANVLTF. The CDR3 DNA reads TGTGCCAGCAGTTACGGGGCAGGGTTTATTGGGGCCAACGTCCTGACTTTC.

The genes are TRBV29-1 and TRBJ2-5; 9 nucleotides match TRBD2. The CDR3 has 15 residues. V was clipped by 3 bases and J by 5 bases; unmatched bases: 10. The V gene's germline CDR1 is SQVTM and CDR2 ANQGSEA. The CDR3 region is CSVEIAGDSLETQYF. Written as DNA, the CDR3 is TGCAGCGTTGAGATAGCGGGGGACTCCTTGGAGACCCAGTACTTC.

This rearrangement joins TRBV7-9 to TRBJ2-7; 10 bases align to TRBD1. Germline V gives CDR1 SEHNR, CDR2 FQNEAQ (reference sequence). The CDR3 is made up of 14 amino acids. Trimming at V came to 5 bases and at J to 5 bases, leaving 6 bases not matched to a gene. The CDR3 DNA follows: TGTGCCAGCAGCCCGGGACAGGGGTATAACGAGCAGTACTTC. Its translation is CASSPGQGYNEQYF. The entire variable domain, with the rest obtained from reference TRBV7-9 and TRBJ2-7, is as follows: DTGVSQNPRHKITKRGQNVTFRCDPISEHNRLYWYRQTLGQGPEFLTYFQNEAQLEKSRLLSDRFSAERPKGSFSTLEIQRTEQGDSAMYLCASSPGQGYNEQYFGPGTRLTVT.

This clone was counted only a few times. The gene calls are TRBV18 and TRBJ1-4; 9 nucleotides line up with TRBD1. CDR1 is KGHSH, CDR2 LQKENI, per germline. Trimming cost V 3 bases and J 8 bases; bases outside gene matches: 10. CDR3 length: 16 amino acids. For the CDR3, the DNA is TGTGCCAGCTCACCCACAGGGGGCGAGGTCTTCGAAAAACTGTTTTTT. Translation: CASSPTGGEVFEKLFF.

V is TRBV5-1 and J is TRBJ1-2, with 8 bases aligning to TRBD1. Losses at the gene ends were 3 bases for V and 3 bases for J; bases not matched to a gene: 10. CDR3 length: 16 amino acids. Germline lookup yields CDR1 SGHRS and CDR2 YFSETQ. The CDR3 region has the DNA TGCGCCAGCAGCTCCAGGGGGCGGACAGATTACTATGGCTACACCTTC. Its translation is CASSSRGRTDYYGYTF.

The chain has TRBV7-2 and TRBJ2-1; 13 bases fit TRBD2. From germline, CDR1 is SGHTA and CDR2 FQGNSA. The CDR3 extends over 15 amino acids. V gave up 5 bases and J gave up 6 bases; unmatched junction bases: 4. As DNA, the CDR3 is TGTGCCAGCAGCGCCGGGACTAGCGGGGTCAATGAGCAGTTCTTC. It is translated as CASSAGTSGVNEQFF.

The V and J genes are TRBV19 and TRBJ1-1, with 8 bases that match TRBD1. This CDR3 region has 15 residues. Looked up from germline, CDR1 is LNHDA and CDR2 is SQIVND (reference sequence). The V segment lost 4 bases and the J segment 0 bases; nucleotides outside the gene matches: 4. The CDR3 sequence is CASSSSGQVNTEAFF. CDR3 bases: TGTGCCAGTAGTAGTTCGGGACAGGTGAACACTGAAGCTTTCTTT. The variable domain in full, completed from reference TRBV19 and TRBJ1-1, reads DGGITQSPKYLFRKEGQNVTLSCEQNLNHDAMYWYRQDPGQGLRLIYYSQIVNDFQKGDIAEGYSVSREKKESFPLTVTSAQKNPTAFYLCASSSSGQVNTEAFFGQGTRLTVV.

The chain employs TRBV25-1 and TRBJ1-2; 7 bases agree with TRBD1. CDR1 and CDR2 from the germline V gene are MGHDK and SYGVNS. The V segment lost 1 base and the J segment 2 bases; nucleotides outside the gene matches: 4. This CDR3 is 15 amino acids long. The chain's CDR3 is CASSEWRGGNYGYTF. The DNA of the CDR3 is TGTGCCAGCAGTGAATGGAGAGGGGGCAACTATGGCTACACCTTC.

The V call is TRBV7-3, the J call TRBJ2-3; 8 positions agree with TRBD1. J was trimmed by 5 bases and V by 0 bases; bases with no gene match: 4. Germline values: CDR1 SGHTA, CDR2 FQGTGA. This CDR3 comprises 15 residues. The CDR3 reads CASSLTSGGEDTQYF. The CDR3 DNA is TGTGCCAGCAGCTTAACGTCAGGGGGCGAAGATACGCAGTATTTT.

The rearrangement links TRBV4-3 to TRBJ2-2, with D uncertain. The CDR3 is 16 amino acids. Germline-derived CDR1 and CDR2 are LGHNA and YSLEER. V dropped 4 bases and J dropped 5 bases, with 17 bases sitting between them. The CDR3 DNA sequence: TGCGCCAGCAGCCCCTCGTCCAACCGACAAACCGGGGAGCTGTTTTTT. Protein sequence: CASSPSSNRQTGELFF.

In the case of this clone: Compared with germline, one end of the junction differs, possibly owing to a read error. The chain links TRBV9 to TRBJ1-6; D is perhaps TRBD1 (5 bases). There are 13 residues in the CDR3. Germline-derived CDR1 and CDR2 are SGDLS and YYNGEE. The CDR3 sequence: CASTVEIGAPLHF. The CDR3 coding sequence is TGTGCCAGCACCGTAGAAATAGGGGCGCCCCTCCACTTT.

This clone was recorded only once. The rearrangement links TRBV7-2 to TRBJ2-1; D possibly corresponds to TRBD1 (6 bases). The germline gives CDR1 SGHTA, CDR2 FQGNSA. This CDR3 is built from 15 residues. The V and J ends lost 5 bases and 1 base respectively, with 12 bases between them. The CDR3 reads CASSQEDRSYNEQFF. CDR3 nucleotides: TGTGCCAGCAGCCAGGAAGACAGGTCCTACAATGAGCAGTTCTTC.